The 5 T cell receptor beta chains in this list originate from one sample, sequenced in a study of identical twins. TCRdb analysed the 5' RACE reads with MiXCR anew, one entry per CDR3 protein. The sample contains 1.5 million to 2 million distinct CDR3 sequences, less than 35% of which appear only once. Sequenced: cord blood. These receptors came from a newborn girl in good health.

There are a few counts of this clonotype. The rearrangement uses TRBV20-1 and TRBJ2-7; 9 nucleotides match TRBD2. The CDR3 runs 14 residues. Germline V gives CDR1 DFQATT, CDR2 SNEGSKA (reference sequence). V lost 6 bases to trimming and J lost 3 bases; unmatched junction nucleotides: 9. The CDR3: CSAGLANTYYEQYF. The CDR3 DNA follows: TGCAGTGCAGGACTAGCGAATACTTACTACGAGCAGTACTTC.

About this clonotype itself: This may arise from a read error, as a much more abundant clone is one base away. The gene calls are TRBV7-2 and TRBJ2-3, with D tentatively TRBD2 (6 bases). V gave up 1 base and J gave up 8 bases, with 16 bases separating them. The germline gives CDR1 SGHTA, CDR2 FQGNSA. The length of the CDR3 is 15 residues. CDR3 coding DNA: TGTGCCAGCAGCTTAGGTGGGACTGCTAGCAGTACGCAGTATTTT. Translation: CASSLGGTASSTQYF.

The chain uses TRBV5-1 and TRBJ1-6; D is possibly TRBD1 (5 bases). In germline, CDR1 is SGHRS, CDR2 YFSETQ. V lost 2 bases, J lost 0 bases, and 12 bases lay in between. The CDR3 covers 17 residues. CDR3 DNA: TGCGCCAGCAGCTTAGGATCAGGGAGCTCCTATAATTCACCCCTCCACTTT. It codes for CASSLGSGSSYNSPLHF. The full variable domain, in which reference TRBV5-1 and TRBJ1-6 provide the parts outside the CDR3, is KAGVTQTPRYLIKTRGQQVTLSCSPISGHRSVSWYQQTPGQGLQFLFEYFSETQRNKGNFPGRFSGRQFSNSRSEMNVSTLELGDSALYLCASSLGSGSSYNSPLHFGNGTRLTVT.

This clonotype was seen a few times. Written as DNA, the CDR3 is TGTGCCAGCAGTTTATACAGGGCCCACCAAGAGACCCAGTACTTC. Protein product: CASSLYRAHQETQYF. The J gene is TRBJ2-5, the V gene TRBV28, with D possibly being TRBD1 (6 bases). This CDR3 contains 15 residues. Trimming pared 1 base from V and 0 bases from J, leaving 9 bases between. Germline V CDR1 and CDR2: MDHEN, SYDVKM.

The chain has TRBV6-5 and TRBJ2-1; D possibly corresponds to TRBD2 (5 bases). The germline V and J ends were trimmed by 7 bases and 0 bases, with 22 bases remaining between them. CDR3 length: 18 residues. Per germline, CDR1 MNHEY and CDR2 SVGAGI. CDR3 amino acids: CASKLLGVGVSSYNEQFF. The DNA for the CDR3 is TGTGCCAGCAAGTTACTCGGAGTCGGGGTGAGCTCCTACAATGAGCAGTTCTTC.